This T cell receptor beta chain is from a study of T cells in Graves' hyperthyroidism and ophthalmopathy. Overall study findings and caveats: Ophthalmopathy could be told apart from stable hyperthyroidism with a 13 V-J model. In validation, the model predicted ophthalmopathy. These predictions came a median about 6.5 months before onset.

Newly diagnosed hyperthyroidism patients aged 18 to 65 years had disease lasting under 2 months. The investigators amplified TCR beta CDR3 regions from RNA transcripts. HTBI primers were the set used in a first-round RT-PCR of the TCR CDR3. In TCRdb, the multiplex PCR reads were re-called with MiXCR into one record per CDR3 protein. This sample carries a few hundred thousand distinct CDR3 sequences, 19% of them seen once, and the ten largest clones take about 3.7%. V lost 4 bases to trimming and J lost 1 base, with 10 bases between them. CDR1 is MRHNA and CDR2 is SNTAGT in the germline V gene. This CDR3 is built from 14 residues. Many counts were recorded for this clonotype. The antigen is undetermined.

The receptor was derived from a woman between 18 and 30 years old with Graves' hyperthyroidism. Sequencing used blood. V is TRBV6-4 and J is TRBJ1-1, with D perhaps matching TRBD1 (6 bases). Written as DNA, the CDR3 is TGTGCCAGCAGTGCCGGGGGCGCGAACACTGAAGCTTTCTTT. Protein: CASSAGGANTEAFF.